What follows describes a single T cell receptor (beta chain). This clonotype was seen a few times. Its antigen remains unidentified. No base-level quality is on record; no much larger clone is a single base apart. The entry originates in a study of T-cell reconstitution after alpha-beta-depleted transplantation in children (dated by TCRdb to about 2016). Describing the broader study: T-cell immune reconstitution after TCRalphabeta/CD19-depleted allogeneic hematopoietic cell transplantation in children was quantitatively tracked in the study by means of TCR repertoire profiling. General study outcomes and caveats: The high TCRbeta diversity at day 60 in some patients was ascribed to recipient T cells and intrathymic progenitors that had survived conditioning. Apparently early alphabetaT-cell count recovery about two months after transplant reportedly relied on only several hundred rapidly expanded clones derived from non-depleted graft cells. The frequencies of hyperexpanded clones fell over the following months, and after one year, T-cell counts and TCRbeta diversity were mostly attributed to newly produced T cells.

The protocol used for the library was PCR. Instrument on record: Illumina HiSeq 2500. TCR library preparation used molecular barcoding, with unique molecular identifiers applied to normalize quantification of the TCRbeta repertoire. TCRdb applied fastp at Q25 and MiXCR to the public reads, then kept only in-frame beta chains. Merged by CDR3 protein, the rows form single entries marked with the most common genes and DNA. The sample table contains 530,000 or so distinct CDR3 sequences; only one count was recorded for 25% to 30% of them. The ten largest clones take up 36% of the sample. The label giving this sample's treatment or condition can be read as: allogeneic hematopoietic cell transplantation with graft depleted of TCRalphabeta T cells and CD19 B cells. TCRalphabeta/CD19-depleted allogeneic hematopoietic cell grafts were given to the transplant recipients, all of whom were children. The junction carries 14 bases between V and J, which are trimmed by 2 bases and 0 bases respectively. Based on the germline V gene, the CDR1 and CDR2 sequences are MNHEY and SVGEGT. The CDR3 numbers 16 residues from cysteine through phenylalanine. Solely the CDR3 DNA is kept, with 48 bases framed from the first base.

This receptor was taken from a boy younger than two with Wiskott-Aldrich syndrome, due to receive a stem cell transplant. This sequence uses TRBV6-2 or TRBV6-3 and TRBJ2-7, with TRBD1 as a weak D call on 6 bases. The sequencing used PBMCs, collected before TCRalphabeta/CD19-depleted stem cell transplant. The CDR3 protein: CASSYGNRDDSYEQYF. The nucleotide sequence reads as follows: TGTGCCAGCAGTTACGGAAACAGGGACGACTCCTACGAGCAGTACTTC.